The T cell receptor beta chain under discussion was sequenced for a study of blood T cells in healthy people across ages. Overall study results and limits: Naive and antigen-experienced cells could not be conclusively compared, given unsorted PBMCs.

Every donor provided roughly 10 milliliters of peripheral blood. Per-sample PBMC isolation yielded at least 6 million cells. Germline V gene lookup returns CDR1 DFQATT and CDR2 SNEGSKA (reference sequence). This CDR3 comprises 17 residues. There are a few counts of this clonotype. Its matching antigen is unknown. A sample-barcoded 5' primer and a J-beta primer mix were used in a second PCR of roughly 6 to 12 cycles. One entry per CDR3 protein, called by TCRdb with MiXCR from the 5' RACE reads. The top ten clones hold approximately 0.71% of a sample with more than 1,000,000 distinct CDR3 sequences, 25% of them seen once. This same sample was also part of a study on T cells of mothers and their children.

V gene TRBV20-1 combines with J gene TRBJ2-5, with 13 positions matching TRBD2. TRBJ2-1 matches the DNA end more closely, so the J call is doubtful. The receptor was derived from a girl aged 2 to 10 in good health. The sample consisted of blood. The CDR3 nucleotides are TGCAGTGCTCCCAGCCCTCAACTAGCGGGAGGGCTTTATGAGCAGTTCTTC. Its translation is CSAPSPQLAGGLYEQFF.